Each of the 22 T cell receptor beta chains below was sequenced from the same sample in a study of cytotoxic CD8 clonotypes in ibrutinib-treated CLL. Produced via immunoSEQ multiplex PCR; TCRdb's table is partial and in-frame only. The sample lists 150,000 or so clones, approximately 90% occurring once. The sample consisted of PBMCs, taken at disease progression, from a patient treated with ibrutinib. These receptors were obtained from a human donor with chronic lymphocytic leukemia.

This clone was seen only a few times. This chain links TRBV2 with TRBJ1-2; 7 nucleotides align to TRBD1. The J segment lost 1 base and the V segment lost 5 bases, leaving 7 bases of the junction unmatched. This CDR3 has 15 amino acids. Germline CDR1 is SNHLY and CDR2 is FYNNEI. The CDR3 nucleotides read TGTGCCAGCAGTCGCTTGACAGGGCGTAACTATGGCTACACCTTC. Translated, it gives CASSRLTGRNYGYTF.

This clone came up once. The gene calls are TRBV7-9 and TRBJ1-3; D remains ambiguous. The CDR3 is 15 amino acids. V was pared by 6 bases and J by 0 bases, with 12 bases between. CDR1 is SEHNR and CDR2 is FQNEAQ in the germline V gene (reference sequence). The CDR3, as DNA: TGTGCCAGCAGTCAGAATAGATACTCTGGAAACACCATATATTTT. Protein sequence: CASSQNRYSGNTIYF.

This clone came up once. The rearrangement joins TRBV6-5 to TRBJ1-5; a possible D gene is TRBD1 (6 bases). CDR1 is MNHEY, CDR2 SVGAGI, per germline. The CDR3 runs 14 residues. The germline V and J ends were trimmed by 6 bases and 6 bases, with 15 bases remaining between them. The DNA for the CDR3 is TGTGCCAGCAGAAACCTAGACAGGACTCAGCCCCAGCATTTT. Translating gives CASRNLDRTQPQHF.

The V call is TRBV4-1, the J call TRBJ1-3, with D perhaps matching TRBD1 (5 bases). The CDR3 spans 18 residues. The V gene's germline CDR1 is MGHRA and CDR2 YSYEKL. V was clipped by 3 bases and J by 3 bases, with 21 bases between them. CDR3 region: CASSQVAVGAQDGNTIYF. The CDR3 region has the DNA TGCGCCAGCAGCCAGGTGGCAGTTGGGGCGCAGGATGGAAACACCATATATTTT.

The chain is built from TRBV7-2 and TRBJ2-5; a possible D gene is TRBD2 (7 bases). The V gene's germline CDR1 is SGHTA and CDR2 FQGNSA. Trimming stripped 6 bases from V and 5 bases from J, with 16 bases between. This CDR3 has 14 amino acids. CDR3: CASRRGGSGETQYF. The CDR3 nucleotides are TGTGCCAGCAGAAGGGGGGGGTCTGGTGAGACCCAGTACTTC.

The CDR3 region has the DNA TGTGCTAGTGGAAAATCGGGACTATCCTCCTACAATGAGCAGTTCTTC. As protein: CASGKSGLSSYNEQFF. The chain is built from TRBV12-5 and TRBJ2-1; 7 bases align to TRBD2. V trimming: 6 bases; J trimming: 0 bases; junction bases outside the gene matches: 8. The CDR3 totals 16 residues. Germline V lookup: CDR1 LGHNT, CDR2 FRNRAP.

The chain carries TRBV7-3 and TRBJ2-3; 7 nucleotides match TRBD2. The J segment lost 3 bases and the V segment lost 3 bases, leaving 6 bases of the junction unmatched. The CDR3 loop spans 15 amino acids. Germline-derived CDR1 and CDR2 are SGHTA and FQGTGA. CDR3 sequence (DNA): TGTGCCAGCAGCTTCGGTCGTAGCGGGACAGATACGCAGTATTTT. The encoded protein is CASSFGRSGTDTQYF.

This clone has just one count. V usage is TRBV25-1 and J usage is TRBJ1-2; D gene uncertain. Trimming cost V 3 bases and J 2 bases, with 7 bases left between them. CDR3 size: 13 residues. Germline V lookup: CDR1 MGHDK, CDR2 SYGVNS. In DNA, the CDR3 is TGTGCCAGCAGTGACCCAGTAAACTATGGCTACACCTTC. The encoded protein is CASSDPVNYGYTF.

V is TRBV9 and J is TRBJ2-3; D call uncertain. Trimming took 0 bases from V and 2 from J, leaving 13 bases between them. The CDR3 length is 16 residues. CDR1 SGDLS and CDR2 YYNGEE come from the germline V gene. Here the CDR3 reads CASSVGGRLYTDTQYF. The CDR3 DNA follows: TGTGCCAGCAGCGTAGGTGGTCGCCTGTACACAGATACGCAGTATTTT. Together with reference TRBV9 and TRBJ2-3, the CDR3 gives the full variable domain: DSGVTQTPKHLITATGQRVTLRCSPRSGDLSVYWYQQSLDQGLQFLIQYYNGEERAKGNILERFSAQQFPDLHSELNLSSLELGDSALYFCASSVGGRLYTDTQYFGPGTRLTVL.

The chain links TRBV30 to TRBJ2-5; TRBD2 matches at 7 bases. Looked up from germline, CDR1 is GTSNPN and CDR2 is SVGIG (reference sequence). This CDR3 has 15 amino acids. With 0 bases clipped from V and 5 bases from J, the junction kept 9 bases outside the gene matches. DNA for the CDR3: TGTGCCTGGAGTGTCGGTGGGAGGGTCTTCGAGACCCAGTACTTC. Translated, it gives CAWSVGGRVFETQYF. Complete variable domain (other parts from reference TRBV30 and TRBJ2-5): SQTIHQWPATLVQPVGSPLSLECTVEGTSNPNLYWYRQAAGRGLQLLFYSVGIGQISSEVPQNLSASRPQDRQFILSSKKLLLSDSGFYLCAWSVGGRVFETQYFGPGTRLLVL.

The chain joins TRBV7-2 to TRBJ2-6, with D possibly being TRBD1 or TRBD2 (5 bases each). CDR1 is SGHTA and CDR2 is FQGNSA in the germline V gene. CDR3 length equals 15 residues. Trimming took 3 bases from V and 2 from J, leaving 8 bases between them. The DNA for the CDR3 is TGTGCCAGCAGCTTTCAGGGAGCTGGGGCCAACGTCCTGACTTTC. This gives the protein CASSFQGAGANVLTF.

This clone was recorded a few times. V is TRBV9 and J is TRBJ1-1; D call uncertain. The length of the CDR3 is 12 residues. Germline values: CDR1 SGDLS, CDR2 YYNGEE. Trimming removed 0 bases from V and 6 bases from J, with 6 bases in between. The DNA of the CDR3 is TGTGCCAGCAGCGTAGCGGGATCTGAAGCTTTCTTT. It yields the protein CASSVAGSEAFF.

The chain joins TRBV6-5 to TRBJ1-3, with unresolved D. Trimming left V 2 bases short and J 3 bases short, with 5 bases between. Germline loops: CDR1 MNHEY, CDR2 SVGAGI. There are 13 residues in the CDR3. CDR3 nucleotides: TGTGCCAGCAGTTACAAGAATGGAAACACCATATATTTT. Translated, it gives CASSYKNGNTIYF.

This clone was counted a single time. The chain couples TRBV30 to TRBJ2-1, with unresolved D. The ends were cut back, 1 base at V and 4 bases at J, with 14 bases in the middle. The CDR3 loop spans 15 amino acids. Germline CDR1 and CDR2: GTSNPN and SVGIG (reference sequence). Here the CDR3 DNA reads TGTGCCTGGAGTGGGTCCCGGACCTCATACAATGAGCAGTTCTTC. This sequence encodes CAWSGSRTSYNEQFF.

The table lists this clone with a count of one. The CDR3 region is CASSYDRGTEAFF. CDR3 nucleotides: TGTGCCAGCAGTTACGACAGGGGGACTGAAGCTTTCTTT. The rearrangement joins TRBV6-6 to TRBJ1-1, with 9 bases identical to TRBD1. V was pared by 2 bases and J by 5 bases, with 0 bases of the junction left unmatched. Per the germline V gene, CDR1 is MNHNY and CDR2 is SVGAGI (reference sequence). CDR3 length: 13 residues.

This clone was counted a few times. V gene TRBV28 combines with J gene TRBJ2-4; TRBD2 is a possible D gene (6 bases). The CDR3 spans 12 residues. V lost 8 bases and J lost 6, with 11 bases in between. CDR1 and CDR2 from the germline V gene are MDHEN and SYDVKM. The CDR3 nucleotides are TGTGCCAGCTGGAGGGACTTAAACATTCAGTACTTC. Amino acids: CASWRDLNIQYF.

The chain carries TRBV18 and TRBJ2-7; 8 bases fit TRBD2. The trim removed 1 base at V and 2 bases at J, leaving 4 bases unmatched. The CDR3 length is 15 residues. CDR1 and CDR2 from the germline V gene are KGHSH and LQKENI. The CDR3 DNA reads as TGTGCCAGCTCACCACGAGCGGGGGAACCCTACGAGCAGTACTTC. This codes for CASSPRAGEPYEQYF.

V usage is TRBV5-6 and J usage is TRBJ2-2, with 11 bases matching TRBD1. The CDR3 runs 16 residues. Germline CDR1 SGHDT, CDR2 YYEEEE. V lost 5 bases, J lost 6 bases, and 9 bases stayed unmatched. CDR3 sequence: CASRVRWDRGSGELFF. DNA for the CDR3: TGTGCCAGCAGAGTGAGATGGGACAGGGGGTCCGGGGAGCTGTTTTTT. Drawing the rest from reference TRBV5-6 and TRBJ2-2, the complete variable domain is DAGVTQSPTHLIKTRGQQVTLRCSPKSGHDTVSWYQQALGQGPQFIFQYYEEEERQRGNFPDRFSGHQFPNYSSELNVNALLLGDSALYLCASRVRWDRGSGELFFGEGSRLTVL.

V usage is TRBV11-2 and J usage is TRBJ1-3; D is perhaps TRBD1 (6 bases). V was trimmed by 11 bases and J by 2 bases, leaving 13 bases between them. The CDR3 length is 13 residues. Germline CDR1 reads SGHAT; CDR2 reads FQNNGV. The CDR3, as DNA: TGTGCCGGCGCAGGGGATCCTGGAAACACCATATATTTT. Its protein is CAGAGDPGNTIYF.

The chain couples TRBV7-9 to TRBJ1-2; D possibly corresponds to TRBD1 (5 bases). There are 15 residues in the CDR3. Germline-derived CDR1 and CDR2 are SEHNR and FQNEAQ (reference sequence). V was cut by 6 bases and J by 1 base, with 15 bases left in between. The CDR3 reads CASRGVGQDNYGYTF. The CDR3 nucleotides read TGTGCCAGCAGGGGGGTCGGGCAGGATAACTATGGCTACACCTTC.

On this clone: Additional DNA sequences in this sample encode the identical CDR3. This rearrangement joins TRBV7-3 to TRBJ2-7; possibly TRBD1 for D (6 bases). V was clipped by 5 bases and J by 0 bases, with 11 bases between them. Germline CDR1 reads SGHTA; CDR2 reads FQGTGA. This CDR3 is built from 14 residues. The CDR3 coding sequence is TGTGCCAGCAGCCTGGACAGAAGCTCCTACGAGCAGTACTTC. Translating gives CASSLDRSSYEQYF.

The chain has TRBV11-3 and TRBJ2-3; D possibly corresponds to TRBD2 (6 bases). The CDR3 has 16 residues. Germline CDR1 and CDR2: SGHNT and YENEEA. V was shortened by 4 bases and J by 2 bases, with 16 bases between the two germline ends. The CDR3 here is CASSSRGGPYTDTQYF. DNA for the CDR3: TGTGCCAGCAGCTCCCGGGGAGGACCCTACACAGATACGCAGTATTTT.